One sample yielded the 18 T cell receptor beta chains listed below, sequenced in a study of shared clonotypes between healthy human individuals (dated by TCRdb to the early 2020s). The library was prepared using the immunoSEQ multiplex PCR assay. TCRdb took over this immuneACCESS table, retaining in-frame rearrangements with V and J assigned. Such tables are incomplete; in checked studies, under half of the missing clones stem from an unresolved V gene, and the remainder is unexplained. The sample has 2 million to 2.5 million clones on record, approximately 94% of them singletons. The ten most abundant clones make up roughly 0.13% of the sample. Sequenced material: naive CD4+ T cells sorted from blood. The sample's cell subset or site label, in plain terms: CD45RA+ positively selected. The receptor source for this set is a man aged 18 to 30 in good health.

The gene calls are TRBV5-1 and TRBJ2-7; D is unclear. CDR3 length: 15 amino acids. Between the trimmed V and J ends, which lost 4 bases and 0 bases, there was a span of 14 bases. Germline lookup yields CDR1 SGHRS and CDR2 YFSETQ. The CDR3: CASSPLQASSYEQYF. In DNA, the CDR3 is TGCGCCAGCAGCCCACTCCAGGCAAGCTCCTACGAGCAGTACTTC.

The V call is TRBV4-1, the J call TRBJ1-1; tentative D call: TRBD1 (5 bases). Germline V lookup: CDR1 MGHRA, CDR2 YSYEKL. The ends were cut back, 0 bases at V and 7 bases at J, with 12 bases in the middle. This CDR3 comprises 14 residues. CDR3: CASSQDRAQGEAFF. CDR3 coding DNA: TGCGCCAGCAGCCAAGATAGGGCCCAGGGTGAAGCTTTCTTT.

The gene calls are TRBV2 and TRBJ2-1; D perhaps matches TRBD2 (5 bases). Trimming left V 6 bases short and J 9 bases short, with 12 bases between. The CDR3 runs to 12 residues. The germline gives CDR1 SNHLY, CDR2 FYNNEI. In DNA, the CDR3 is TGTGCCAGCAGGCCCGTGGGGAGTGAGCAGTTCTTC. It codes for CASRPVGSEQFF. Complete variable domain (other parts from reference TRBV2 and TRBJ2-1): EPEVTQTPSHQVTQMGQEVILRCVPISNHLYFYWYRQILGQKVEFLVSFYNNEISEKSEIFDDQFSVERPDGSNFTLKIRSTKLEDSAMYFCASRPVGSEQFFGPGTRLTVL.

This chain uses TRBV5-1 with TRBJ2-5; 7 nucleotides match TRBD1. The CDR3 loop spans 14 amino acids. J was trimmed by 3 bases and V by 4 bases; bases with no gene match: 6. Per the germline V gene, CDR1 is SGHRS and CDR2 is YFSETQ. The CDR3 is CASSPPGQKETQYF. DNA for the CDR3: TGCGCCAGCAGCCCCCCGGGACAGAAAGAGACCCAGTACTTC.

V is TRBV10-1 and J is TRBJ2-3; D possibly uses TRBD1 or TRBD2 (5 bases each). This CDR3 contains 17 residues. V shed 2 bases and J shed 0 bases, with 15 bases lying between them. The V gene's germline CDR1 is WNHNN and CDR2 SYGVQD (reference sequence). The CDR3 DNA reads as TGCGCCAGCAGTGAGGAGGGACGGGGCTCTAGCACAGATACGCAGTATTTT. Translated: CASSEEGRGSSTDTQYF.

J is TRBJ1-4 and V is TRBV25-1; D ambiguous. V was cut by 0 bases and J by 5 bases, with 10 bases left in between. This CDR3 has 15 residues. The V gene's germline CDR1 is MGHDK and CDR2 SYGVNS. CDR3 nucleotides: TGTGCCAGCAGTGAATATCAGGACCCCAATGAAAAACTGTTTTTT. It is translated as CASSEYQDPNEKLFF.

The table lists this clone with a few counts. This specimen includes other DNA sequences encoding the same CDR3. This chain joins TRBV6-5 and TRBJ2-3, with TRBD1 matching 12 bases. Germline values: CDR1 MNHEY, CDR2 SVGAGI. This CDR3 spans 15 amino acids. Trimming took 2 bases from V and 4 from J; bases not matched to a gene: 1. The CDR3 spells CASSYGTGGADTQYF. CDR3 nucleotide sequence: TGTGCCAGCAGTTACGGGACAGGGGGCGCAGATACGCAGTATTTT.

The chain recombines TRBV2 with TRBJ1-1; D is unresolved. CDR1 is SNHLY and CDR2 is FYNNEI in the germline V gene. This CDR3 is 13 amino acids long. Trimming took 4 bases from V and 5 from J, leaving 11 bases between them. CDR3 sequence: CASSVESQTEAFF. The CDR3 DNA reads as TGTGCCAGCAGTGTGGAGTCCCAGACTGAAGCTTTCTTT.

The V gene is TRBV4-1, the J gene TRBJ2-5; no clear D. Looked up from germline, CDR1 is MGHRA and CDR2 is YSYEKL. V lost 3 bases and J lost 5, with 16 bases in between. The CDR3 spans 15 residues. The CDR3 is CASSHLSNPGETQYF. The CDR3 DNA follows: TGCGCCAGCAGCCATTTAAGTAACCCCGGCGAGACCCAGTACTTC.

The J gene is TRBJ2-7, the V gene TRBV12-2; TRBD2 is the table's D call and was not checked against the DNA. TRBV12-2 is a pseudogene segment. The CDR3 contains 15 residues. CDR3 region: CASRLAIVAIYEQYF. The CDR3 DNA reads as TGTGCAAGTCGCTTAGCAATTGTAGCGATCTACGAGCAGTACTTC.

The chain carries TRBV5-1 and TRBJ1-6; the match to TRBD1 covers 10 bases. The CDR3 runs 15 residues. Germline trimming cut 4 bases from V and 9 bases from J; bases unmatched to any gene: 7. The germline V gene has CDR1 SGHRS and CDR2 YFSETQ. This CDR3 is CASSPGRDRGSPLHF. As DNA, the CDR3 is TGCGCCAGCAGCCCGGGCCGGGACAGGGGTTCACCCCTCCACTTT. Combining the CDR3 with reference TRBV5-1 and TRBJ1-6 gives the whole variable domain KAGVTQTPRYLIKTRGQQVTLSCSPISGHRSVSWYQQTPGQGLQFLFEYFSETQRNKGNFPGRFSGRQFSNSRSEMNVSTLELGDSALYLCASSPGRDRGSPLHFGNGTRLTVT.

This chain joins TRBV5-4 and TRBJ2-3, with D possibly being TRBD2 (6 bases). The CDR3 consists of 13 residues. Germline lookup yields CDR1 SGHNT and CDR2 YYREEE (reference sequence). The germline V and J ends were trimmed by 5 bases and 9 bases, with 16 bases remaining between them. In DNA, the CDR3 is TGTGCCAGCAGATCCGCCGGCGGGAACACGCAGTATTTT. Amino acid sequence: CASRSAGGNTQYF.

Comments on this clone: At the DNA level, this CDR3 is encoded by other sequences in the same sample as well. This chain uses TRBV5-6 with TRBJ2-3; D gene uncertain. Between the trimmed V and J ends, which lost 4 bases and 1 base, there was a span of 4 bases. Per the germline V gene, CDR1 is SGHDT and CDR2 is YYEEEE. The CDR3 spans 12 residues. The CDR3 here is CASSLRTDTQYF. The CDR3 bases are TGTGCCAGCAGCCTCCGCACAGATACGCAGTATTTT.

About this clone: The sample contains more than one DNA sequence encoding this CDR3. CDR3 in DNA: TGTGCCAGCAGTCTGGGACAGGGGGGCTACGAGCAGTACTTC. It encodes CASSLGQGGYEQYF. J is TRBJ2-7 and V is TRBV27, with 11 bases that match TRBD1. The V segment lost 5 bases and the J segment 3 bases; nucleotides outside the gene matches: 3. CDR3 size: 14 residues. Per germline, CDR1 MNHEY and CDR2 SMNVEV (reference sequence).

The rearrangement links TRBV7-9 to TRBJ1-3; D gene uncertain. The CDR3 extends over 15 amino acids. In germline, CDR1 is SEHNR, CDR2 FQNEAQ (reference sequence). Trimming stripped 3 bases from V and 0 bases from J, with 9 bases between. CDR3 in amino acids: CASSFWPSSGNTIYF. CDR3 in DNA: TGTGCCAGCAGCTTTTGGCCGAGCTCTGGAAACACCATATATTTT.

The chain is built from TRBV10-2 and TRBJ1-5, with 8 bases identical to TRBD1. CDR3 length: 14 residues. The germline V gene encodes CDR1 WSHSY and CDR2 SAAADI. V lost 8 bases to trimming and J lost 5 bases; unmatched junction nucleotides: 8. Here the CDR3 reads CASRRTGRDQPQHF. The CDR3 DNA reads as TGCGCCAGCCGAAGGACAGGGAGGGATCAGCCCCAGCATTTT.

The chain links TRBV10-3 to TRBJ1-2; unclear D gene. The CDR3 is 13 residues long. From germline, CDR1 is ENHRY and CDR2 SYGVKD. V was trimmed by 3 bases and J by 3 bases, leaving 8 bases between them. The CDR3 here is CAISDAGDYGYTF. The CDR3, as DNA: TGTGCCATCAGTGATGCGGGCGACTATGGCTACACCTTC.

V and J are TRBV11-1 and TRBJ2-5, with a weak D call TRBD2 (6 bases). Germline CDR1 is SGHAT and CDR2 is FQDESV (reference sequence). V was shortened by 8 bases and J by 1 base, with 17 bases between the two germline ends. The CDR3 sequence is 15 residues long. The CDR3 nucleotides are TGTGCCAGCTCCGATGGGGGGTCGCGCCAAGAGACCCAGTACTTC. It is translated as CASSDGGSRQETQYF.